These 14 T cell receptor beta chains came from one sample sequenced in a study of PD-1 blockade in classical Hodgkin lymphoma. Sample time point: newly diagnosed, previously untreated cHL patient sample. Thawed PBMCs were the source of CD8+ T cells, obtained through magnetic negative selection. The repertoire was sequenced with immunoSEQ multiplex PCR; TCRdb's copy has only in-frame clones and lacks some. The table lists several thousand clones, 70% to 85% of them singletons. The sequenced sample was CD8+ T cells from blood. These receptors came from a human donor with classical Hodgkin lymphoma.

This rearrangement joins TRBV7-7 to TRBJ2-5; D possibly corresponds to TRBD2 (6 bases). Trimming shortened V by 0 bases and J by 3 bases, and 11 bases separated the two germline ends. This CDR3 comprises 15 residues. Germline V gene data show CDR1 as SSHAT and CDR2 as FNYEAQ (reference sequence). This CDR3 is CASSLARERKETQYF. The CDR3 nucleotides read TGTGCCAGCAGCTTAGCGCGGGAACGGAAAGAGACCCAGTACTTC.

The table lists this clone with a count of one. V gene TRBV20-1 combines with J gene TRBJ2-7, with D unresolved. Germline V gene data show CDR1 as DFQATT and CDR2 as SNEGSKA (reference sequence). The CDR3 is 11 amino acids. Between the trimmed V and J ends, which lost 6 bases and 1 base, there was a span of 7 bases. The chain's CDR3 is CSATPSYEQYF. As DNA, the CDR3 is TGCAGTGCCACGCCATCCTACGAGCAGTACTTC.

As DNA, the CDR3 is TGTGCCAGCAGTTCCGGCGGAGGCCAAGAGACCCAGTACTTC. Protein sequence: CASSSGGGQETQYF. The chain joins TRBV2 to TRBJ2-5, with D maybe TRBD2 (5 bases). V lost 5 bases and J 1 base, leaving 11 bases between the germline ends. Germline V gene sequence: CDR1 SNHLY, CDR2 FYNNEI. This CDR3 comprises 14 residues.

This clone came up once. The chain has TRBV6-5 and TRBJ2-3, with TRBD1 identical over 8 bases. The CDR3 spans 15 residues. The trim removed 6 bases at V and 5 bases at J, leaving 10 bases unmatched. In germline, CDR1 is MNHEY, CDR2 SVGAGI. The CDR3 DNA is TGTGCCAGCAGCCGGTCCGGGACAGGCAGAGATACGCAGTATTTT. This translates into CASSRSGTGRDTQYF.

The genes are TRBV11-2 and TRBJ2-5, with unresolved D. Germline CDR1 is SGHAT and CDR2 is FQNNGV. There are 14 residues in the CDR3. V was cut by 0 bases and J by 4 bases, with 9 bases left in between. In DNA, the CDR3 is TGTGCCAGCAGCTTAGATTTTTGGGGAGAGACCCAGTACTTC. Its translation is CASSLDFWGETQYF.

Judged by abundance, this clone is large. The chain recombines TRBV2 with TRBJ2-7, with a possible D match to TRBD1 (6 bases). The CDR3 is 13 residues long. Germline-derived CDR1 and CDR2 are SNHLY and FYNNEI. V dropped 7 bases and J dropped 2 bases, with 12 bases sitting between them. The CDR3 sequence: CASTGQSTYEQYF. The CDR3 region has the DNA TGTGCCAGCACTGGACAGTCGACCTACGAGCAGTACTTC.

DNA for the CDR3: TGTGCCAGCGGAGAAATTGGGACAGGGGGCCCTCGCTATGGCTACACCTTC. It codes for CASGEIGTGGPRYGYTF. The rearrangement joins TRBV28 to TRBJ1-2; 12 nucleotides agree with TRBD1. The V segment lost 8 bases and the J segment 4 bases; nucleotides outside the gene matches: 14. Looked up from germline, CDR1 is MDHEN and CDR2 is SYDVKM. This CDR3 spans 17 amino acids.

The J gene is TRBJ2-3, the V gene TRBV9, with a tentative D call TRBD2 (5 bases). V was pared by 6 bases and J by 4 bases, with 18 bases between. This CDR3 is built from 15 residues. Germline CDR1 reads SGDLS; CDR2 reads YYNGEE. The CDR3 DNA sequence: TGTGCCAGCAACCCTAACCCGTCCGGGGCAGATACGCAGTATTTT. It is translated as CASNPNPSGADTQYF.

The V gene is TRBV29-1, the J gene TRBJ2-2; 7 bases fit TRBD1. The CDR3 sequence is 16 residues long. The germline V gene encodes CDR1 SQVTM and CDR2 ANQGSEA. J gave up 2 bases and V 0 bases, and 6 bases lay outside the gene matches. Here the CDR3 reads CSVEEPGQRNTGELFF. CDR3 DNA sequence: TGCAGCGTTGAAGAACCGGGACAGAGAAACACCGGGGAGCTGTTTTTT.

This clone has a handful of counts. The chain uses TRBV9 and TRBJ2-1; the D is unclear. Germline CDR1 SGDLS, CDR2 YYNGEE. CDR3 size: 13 residues. V dropped 0 bases and J dropped 6 bases, with 7 bases sitting between them. The CDR3 spells CASSVVSANEQFF. Here the CDR3 DNA reads TGTGCCAGCAGCGTAGTTAGTGCCAATGAGCAGTTCTTC.

The chain uses TRBV5-4 and TRBJ2-7; D is unresolved. V shed 0 bases and J shed 7 bases, with 14 bases lying between them. From germline, CDR1 is SGHNT and CDR2 YYREEE (reference sequence). The CDR3 loop spans 14 amino acids. The CDR3 DNA sequence: TGTGCCAGCAGCTTGGATGGACGGCGGAGAGAGCAGTACTTC. As protein: CASSLDGRRREQYF. Variable domain in full (rest from reference TRBV5-4 and TRBJ2-7): ETGVTQSPTHLIKTRGQQVTLRCSSQSGHNTVSWYQQALGQGPQFIFQYYREEENGRGNFPPRFSGLQFPNYSSELNVNALELDDSALYLCASSLDGRRREQYFGPGTRLTVT.

The chain employs TRBV9 and TRBJ2-7; no reliable D call. The CDR3 loop spans 15 amino acids. The V end lost 4 bases, the J end lost 2 bases, and 16 bases lay between the germline ends. Germline CDR1 reads SGDLS; CDR2 reads YYNGEE. In DNA, the CDR3 is TGTGCCAGCAGCCCTCGTTCTCTTGGAGCCTACGAGCAGTACTTC. Translation gives CASSPRSLGAYEQYF.

The chain is built from TRBV7-3 and TRBJ2-1, with D perhaps assigned TRBD1 or TRBD2 (5 bases each). The CDR3 extends over 16 amino acids. Trimming shortened V by 2 bases and J by 2 bases, and 13 bases separated the two germline ends. Germline V lookup: CDR1 SGHTA, CDR2 FQGTGA. Written as DNA, the CDR3 is TGTGCCAGCAGCTTACGGGGCTTTACGGCCTACAATGAGCAGTTCTTC. It encodes CASSLRGFTAYNEQFF.

The chain couples TRBV2 to TRBJ2-1; D uncertain. The CDR3 covers 15 residues. Between the trimmed V and J ends, which lost 0 bases and 7 bases, there was a span of 13 bases. Per the germline V gene, CDR1 is SNHLY and CDR2 is FYNNEI. CDR3 amino acids: CASSEALEVANEQFF. CDR3 bases: TGTGCCAGCAGTGAAGCGCTCGAGGTGGCAAATGAGCAGTTCTTC.